One and the same sample provided the 5 T cell receptor beta chains below, sequenced in a study of blood T cell repertoires in COVID-19. The table came from immunoSEQ multiplex PCR; TCRdb's copy has only in-frame clones and leaves some out. The top ten hold about 15% of the sample, which has around 83,000 clones, 75% to 90% seen once. Sequences were obtained from peripheral blood. The receptor source for this set is a man aged 70-80 years with active or convalescent COVID-19.

Written as DNA, the CDR3 is TGTGCCAGCAGCTTACTAGTAAACAGGCGCTCTGGAAACACCATATATTTT. Encoded protein: CASSLLVNRRSGNTIYF. The V call is TRBV7-2, the J call TRBJ1-3; tentative D call: TRBD1 (5 bases). Trimming shortened V by 2 bases and J by 0 bases, and 14 bases separated the two germline ends. This CDR3 is 17 amino acids long. From germline, CDR1 is SGHTA and CDR2 FQGNSA.

V usage is TRBV19 and J usage is TRBJ2-5; the match to TRBD1 covers 10 bases. The V segment lost 3 bases and the J segment 2 bases; nucleotides outside the gene matches: 12. The CDR3 extends over 18 amino acids. Per the germline V gene, CDR1 is LNHDA and CDR2 is SQIVND (reference sequence). This chain's CDR3 is CASSIGPWDRGIQETQYF. The CDR3 DNA sequence: TGTGCCAGTAGTATTGGTCCCTGGGACAGGGGAATTCAAGAGACCCAGTACTTC.

The DNA of the CDR3 is TGTGCCACCAGTGATGGGGACACACTGAACTATGGCTACACCTTC. Amino acids: CATSDGDTLNYGYTF. The rearrangement links TRBV24-1 to TRBJ1-2; D is possibly TRBD1 (6 bases). This CDR3 has 15 residues. V lost 3 bases to trimming and J lost 2 bases, with 12 bases between them. Per germline, CDR1 KGHDR and CDR2 SFDVKD.

The chain joins TRBV5-1 to TRBJ2-2; D is ambiguous. The CDR3 covers 13 residues. The V gene lost 6 bases and the J gene lost 1 base, with 7 bases spanning the gap. CDR1 is SGHRS, CDR2 YFSETQ, per germline. The CDR3 sequence is CASNGGNTGELFF. The CDR3 region has the DNA TGCGCCAGCAACGGCGGGAACACCGGGGAGCTGTTTTTT.

The chain links TRBV7-3 to TRBJ1-2, with D possibly TRBD1 on 5 matching bases. The CDR3 has 14 amino acids. CDR1 is SGHTA and CDR2 is FQGTGA in the germline V gene. The V gene lost 2 bases and the J gene lost 8 bases, with 15 bases spanning the gap. CDR3: CASSLSGGGGGYTF. For the CDR3, the DNA is TGTGCCAGCAGCTTATCCGGGGGTGGTGGAGGCTACACCTTC.